The T cell receptor (beta chain) described here comes from a study of blood T cells in healthy people across ages. J gave up 4 bases and V 6 bases, and 13 bases lay outside the gene matches. The CDR3 loop spans 17 amino acids. Each sample used at least 7 million PBMCs. Total RNA, at least 6 micrograms per sample, came from PBMCs. Primed by a sample-barcoded 5' primer and a J-beta primer mix, a second PCR proceeded for 7 to 11 cycles. TCRdb fed the 5' RACE reads into MiXCR, producing one record per CDR3 protein. The table records approximately 1.5 million distinct CDR3 sequences, approximately 43% of them present only once.

This TCR was recovered from a woman aged 18-29 years in good health. This rearrangement joins TRBV12-3 or TRBV12-4 to TRBJ2-5; 11 positions agree with TRBD2. The specimen was blood. CDR3 in amino acids: CASSPVKLLAGGETQYF. The CDR3 DNA reads TGTGCCAGCAGCCCCGTAAAGTTGCTAGCGGGAGGAGAGACCCAGTACTTC.